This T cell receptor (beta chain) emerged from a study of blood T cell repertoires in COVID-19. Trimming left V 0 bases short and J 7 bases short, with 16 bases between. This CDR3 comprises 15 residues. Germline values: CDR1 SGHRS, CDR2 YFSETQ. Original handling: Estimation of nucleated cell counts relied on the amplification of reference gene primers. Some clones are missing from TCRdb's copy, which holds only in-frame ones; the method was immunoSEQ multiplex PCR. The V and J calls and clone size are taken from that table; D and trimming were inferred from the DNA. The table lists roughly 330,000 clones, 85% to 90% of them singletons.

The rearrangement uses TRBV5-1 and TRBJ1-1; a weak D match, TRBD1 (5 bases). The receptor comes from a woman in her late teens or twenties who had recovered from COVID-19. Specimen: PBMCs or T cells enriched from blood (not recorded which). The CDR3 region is CASSLDGGRVGEAFF. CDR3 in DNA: TGCGCCAGCAGCTTGGACGGGGGAAGGGTTGGTGAAGCTTTCTTT.